These 25 T cell receptor beta chains were all obtained from the same sample, sequenced in a study of T cell responses to AZD1222 COVID-19 vaccine. Using immunoSEQ multiplex PCR, the repertoire was profiled, and TCRdb retains in-frame clones only, with some absent. Here the sample spans some 150,000 clones, roughly 94% being singletons. The sample in question was peripheral blood, obtained on day 0 of AZD1222 vaccination. Receptors were obtained from an adult in good health.

Here the CDR3 reads CASSDASDSASGANVLTF. The DNA of the CDR3 is TGTGCCAGCAGTGACGCTAGCGACTCTGCCTCTGGGGCCAACGTCCTGACTTTC. The genes are TRBV6-4 and TRBJ2-6, with D possibly TRBD2 on 6 matching bases. The CDR3 has 18 residues. Per the germline V gene, CDR1 is MRHNA and CDR2 is SNTAGT. V lost 2 bases and J lost 0, with 14 bases in between.

V gene TRBV6-6 combines with J gene TRBJ1-6, with a tentative D call TRBD1 (5 bases). Trimming shortened V by 8 bases and J by 0 bases, and 11 bases separated the two germline ends. The CDR3 has 15 amino acids. Germline CDR1 reads MNHNY; CDR2 reads SVGAGI (reference sequence). The CDR3 region is CASALGGSYNSPLHF. For the CDR3, the DNA is TGTGCCAGCGCTCTGGGGGGCTCCTATAATTCACCCCTCCACTTT.

This chain connects TRBV5-3 to TRBJ2-1; D unresolved. TRBV5-3 is noted as an ORF with a role that remains uncertain. Trimming cost V 10 bases and J 0 bases, with 26 bases left between them. CDR3 length: 18 amino acids. The CDR3 protein is CAPRTDPLRTSSYNEQFF. Written as DNA, the CDR3 is TGTGCCCCCCGGACGGACCCGCTCCGTACGAGCTCCTACAATGAGCAGTTCTTC.

The rearrangement links TRBV5-1 to TRBJ1-1, with no clear D. V shed 6 bases and J shed 4 bases, with 13 bases lying between them. The CDR3 contains 13 residues. The germline V gene encodes CDR1 SGHRS and CDR2 YFSETQ. As DNA, the CDR3 is TGCGCCAGCATTGGCGCTGATGGCACTGAAGCTTTCTTT. Protein: CASIGADGTEAFF. Full variable domain (missing parts from reference TRBV5-1 and TRBJ1-1): KAGVTQTPRYLIKTRGQQVTLSCSPISGHRSVSWYQQTPGQGLQFLFEYFSETQRNKGNFPGRFSGRQFSNSRSEMNVSTLELGDSALYLCASIGADGTEAFFGQGTRLTVV.

This clone was seen only once. The rearrangement links TRBV27 to TRBJ1-2, with D uncertain. The CDR3 contains 15 residues. Trimming stripped 3 bases from V and 6 bases from J, with 17 bases between. Germline lookup yields CDR1 MNHEY and CDR2 SMNVEV (reference sequence). The CDR3 loop is CASSFYNGVPDGYTF. The CDR3 DNA reads as TGTGCCAGCAGTTTTTACAACGGGGTCCCGGATGGCTACACCTTC.

The chain has TRBV24-1 and TRBJ2-1; D is ambiguous. This CDR3 region has 13 residues. With 3 bases removed from V and 6 bases from J, the gap between germline ends came to 8 bases. CDR1 is KGHDR and CDR2 is SFDVKD in the germline V gene. As DNA, the CDR3 is TGTGCCACCAGTGATCCGCCGGGCAATGAGCAGTTCTTC. It yields the protein CATSDPPGNEQFF.

The chain links TRBV19 to TRBJ2-7; possibly TRBD1 or TRBD2 for D (5 bases each). Deletions cut 0 bases from V and 3 bases from J, with 12 bases between. The CDR3 runs 15 residues. Germline lookup yields CDR1 LNHDA and CDR2 SQIVND (reference sequence). DNA for the CDR3: TGTGCCAGTAGTATAGATCAAGGGGACCTCTACGAGCAGTACGTC. It encodes CASSIDQGDLYEQYV.

CDR3 nucleotide sequence: TGCGCCAGCAGCTTGGTCGGAGTTCCTAACAATGAGCAGTTCTTC. Translating it yields CASSLVGVPNNEQFF. This sequence joins TRBV5-1 and TRBJ2-1, with D unclear. There are 15 residues in the CDR3. Trimming shortened V by 0 bases and J by 5 bases, and 12 bases separated the two germline ends. Germline CDR1 reads SGHRS; CDR2 reads YFSETQ.

This clone was found once. This chain connects TRBV19 to TRBJ1-2; 7 bases fit TRBD1. The CDR3 spans 14 residues. Germline CDR1 LNHDA, CDR2 SQIVND (reference sequence). V dropped 2 bases and J dropped 2; count of bases not matched to a gene: 2. CDR3 in amino acids: CASSIPTGNYGYTF. In nucleotides, the CDR3 is TGTGCCAGTAGTATACCGACAGGGAACTATGGCTACACCTTC.

The J gene is TRBJ1-3, the V gene TRBV3-1 (or the pseudogene TRBV3-2); weak D call: TRBD1 (5 bases). The CDR3 totals 16 residues. Germline V lookup: CDR1 LGHDT, CDR2 YNNKEL (reference sequence). Trimming stripped 0 bases from V and 4 bases from J, with 13 bases between. CDR3 bases: TGTGCCAGCAGCCAAGATCTTGGGGGGACCGGAAACACCATATATTTT. It is translated as CASSQDLGGTGNTIYF.

The gene calls are TRBV5-6 and TRBJ2-2, with 9 positions matching TRBD1. The V segment lost 1 base and the J segment 3 bases; nucleotides outside the gene matches: 1. This CDR3 is 15 amino acids long. In germline, CDR1 is SGHDT, CDR2 YYEEEE. The CDR3 loop is CASSLWDRDTGELFF. CDR3 nucleotide sequence: TGTGCCAGCAGCTTGTGGGACAGGGACACCGGGGAGCTGTTTTTT.

The chain employs TRBV18 and TRBJ1-5; TRBD1 matches 9 bases. V lost 4 bases to trimming and J lost 5 bases; unmatched junction nucleotides: 6. CDR3 length equals 15 residues. The germline V gene encodes CDR1 KGHSH and CDR2 LQKENI. The CDR3 region has the DNA TGTGCCAGCTCACTTTCGGACAGGGGTTATCAGCCCCAGCATTTT. This gives the protein CASSLSDRGYQPQHF. The full variable domain, completed using reference TRBV18 and TRBJ1-5, is NAGVMQNPRHLVRRRGQEARLRCSPMKGHSHVYWYRQLPEEGLKFMVYLQKENIIDESGMPKERFSAEFPKEGPSILRIQQVVRGDSAAYFCASSLSDRGYQPQHFGDGTRLSIL.

The chain joins TRBV14 to TRBJ1-1; TRBD1 might be the D (5 bases). The ends were cut back, 4 bases at V and 5 bases at J, with 11 bases in the middle. CDR1 is SGHDN and CDR2 is FVKESK in the germline V gene. The CDR3 contains 13 residues. CDR3 protein: CASSPFGGTEAFF. CDR3 DNA sequence: TGTGCCAGCAGCCCTTTCGGGGGGACTGAAGCTTTCTTT.

The table lists this clone with a count of one. The V call is TRBV11-2, the J call TRBJ2-3; D gene ambiguous. Trimming left V 0 bases short and J 4 bases short, with 8 bases between. The CDR3 consists of 14 residues. CDR1 is SGHAT and CDR2 is FQNNGV in the germline V gene. The DNA of the CDR3 is TGTGCCAGCAGCTTAGACCGTGGGGCAGATACGCAGTATTTT. It is translated as CASSLDRGADTQYF.

V usage is TRBV20-1 and J usage is TRBJ1-5, with D possibly being TRBD1 (5 bases). In germline, CDR1 is DFQATT, CDR2 SNEGSKA (reference sequence). The CDR3 is 15 amino acids. V dropped 4 bases and J dropped 4 bases, with 17 bases sitting between them. CDR3 sequence (DNA): TGCAGTGCTAATGAACCGGGACTGCCGAATCAGCCCCAGCATTTT. It translates to CSANEPGLPNQPQHF.

The rearrangement joins TRBV5-1 to TRBJ1-2; D gene uncertain. CDR1 is SGHRS, CDR2 YFSETQ, per germline. Trimming cost V 5 bases and J 0 bases, with 17 bases left between them. This CDR3 has 16 residues. CDR3 in amino acids: CASSSLPGQPNYGYTF. In DNA, the CDR3 is TGCGCCAGCAGTTCGCTACCTGGCCAGCCTAACTATGGCTACACCTTC.

The genes are TRBV4-1 and TRBJ1-5; maybe TRBD1 (6 bases). The CDR3 has 16 residues. The germline V and J ends were trimmed by 4 bases and 6 bases, with 19 bases remaining between them. The germline V gene has CDR1 MGHRA and CDR2 YSYEKL. CDR3 nucleotides: TGCGCCAGCAGCCCAATCCAAACAGGGTTTGGTCAGCCCCAGCATTTT. Protein sequence: CASSPIQTGFGQPQHF.

This clone has only one observation. The chain combines TRBV7-8 with TRBJ1-2; D perhaps matches TRBD1 (5 bases). V gave up 0 bases and J gave up 3 bases, with 8 bases separating them. This CDR3 contains 14 residues. Germline V CDR1 and CDR2: SGHVS, FQNEAQ. CDR3 region: CASSLAPTDYGYTF. As DNA, the CDR3 is TGTGCCAGCAGCTTAGCCCCGACAGACTATGGCTACACCTTC. Full variable domain (outside the CDR3, taken from reference TRBV7-8 and TRBJ1-2): GAGVSQSPRYKVAKRGQDVALRCDPISGHVSLFWYQQALGQGPEFLTYFQNEAQLDKSGLPSDRFFAERPEGSVSTLKIQRTQQEDSAVYLCASSLAPTDYGYTFGSGTRLTVV.

This chain uses TRBV5-1 with TRBJ2-3, with 8 positions matching TRBD2. The CDR3 consists of 14 residues. V dropped 4 bases and J dropped 7; count of bases not matched to a gene: 8. CDR1 SGHRS and CDR2 YFSETQ come from the germline V gene. The DNA of the CDR3 is TGCGCCAGCAGCCCCGTTTTAGCGGGGAATACGCAGTATTTT. The encoded protein is CASSPVLAGNTQYF.

The chain uses TRBV2 and TRBJ1-5; D unclear. The germline gives CDR1 SNHLY, CDR2 FYNNEI. Trimming stripped 8 bases from V and 2 bases from J, with 13 bases between. The CDR3 has 14 residues. This CDR3 is CASVFQLGNQPQHF. As DNA, the CDR3 is TGTGCCAGCGTGTTTCAGTTGGGCAATCAGCCCCAGCATTTT.

The chain couples TRBV6-5 to TRBJ1-3; tentatively, D is TRBD1 (5 bases). The germline V and J ends were trimmed by 10 bases and 1 base, with 17 bases remaining between them. The CDR3 runs to 15 residues. Germline loops: CDR1 MNHEY, CDR2 SVGAGI. The CDR3 DNA follows: TGTGCCACCAAACGGGGTGGGGGGTCTGGAAACACCATATATTTT. Encoded protein: CATKRGGGSGNTIYF.

The V gene is TRBV6-5, the J gene TRBJ2-2, with D perhaps matching TRBD2 (5 bases). Germline assignment: CDR1 MNHEY and CDR2 SVGAGI. The CDR3 loop spans 13 amino acids. Trimming pared 7 bases from V and 3 bases from J, leaving 9 bases between. The CDR3 sequence: CASISDYTGELFF. The CDR3 DNA follows: TGTGCCAGCATCTCGGACTACACCGGGGAGCTGTTTTTT.

The chain couples TRBV30 to TRBJ2-5; D unclear. Germline V gene sequence: CDR1 GTSNPN, CDR2 SVGIG (reference sequence). The CDR3 has 15 amino acids. Trimming took 0 bases from V and 2 from J, leaving 13 bases between them. The CDR3 sequence: CAWSVGSRLQETQYF. The CDR3 nucleotides are TGTGCCTGGAGTGTAGGGTCCCGGTTGCAAGAGACCCAGTACTTC.

V is TRBV5-1 and J is TRBJ1-2; D is unclear. V was clipped by 4 bases and J by 0 bases, with 10 bases between them. Germline loops: CDR1 SGHRS, CDR2 YFSETQ. CDR3 length equals 14 residues. This CDR3 is CASSPIAANYGYTF. As DNA, the CDR3 is TGCGCCAGCAGCCCCATCGCGGCTAACTATGGCTACACCTTC.

This clone has just one count. The gene calls are TRBV19 and TRBJ2-2, with 8 nucleotides matching TRBD1. Germline CDR1 LNHDA, CDR2 SQIVND (reference sequence). Trimming at V came to 3 bases and at J to 3 bases, leaving 0 bases not matched to a gene. The CDR3 sequence is 14 residues long. The CDR3 sequence: CASSMTGDTGELFF. Written as DNA, the CDR3 is TGTGCCAGTAGTATGACAGGGGACACCGGGGAGCTGTTTTTT. The whole variable domain, filled in from reference TRBV19 and TRBJ2-2, reads DGGITQSPKYLFRKEGQNVTLSCEQNLNHDAMYWYRQDPGQGLRLIYYSQIVNDFQKGDIAEGYSVSREKKESFPLTVTSAQKNPTAFYLCASSMTGDTGELFFGEGSRLTVL.